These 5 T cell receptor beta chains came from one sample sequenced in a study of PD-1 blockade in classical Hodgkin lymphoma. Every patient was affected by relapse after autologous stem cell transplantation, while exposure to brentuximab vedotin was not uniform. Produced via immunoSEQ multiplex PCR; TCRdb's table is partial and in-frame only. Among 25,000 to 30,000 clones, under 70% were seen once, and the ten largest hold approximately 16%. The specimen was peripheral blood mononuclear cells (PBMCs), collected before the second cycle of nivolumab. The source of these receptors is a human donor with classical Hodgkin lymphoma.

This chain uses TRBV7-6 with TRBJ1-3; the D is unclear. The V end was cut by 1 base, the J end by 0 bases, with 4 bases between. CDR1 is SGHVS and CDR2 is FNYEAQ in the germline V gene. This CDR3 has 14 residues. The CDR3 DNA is TGTGCCAGCAGCTTAGACTACTCTGGAAACACCATATATTTT. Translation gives CASSLDYSGNTIYF.

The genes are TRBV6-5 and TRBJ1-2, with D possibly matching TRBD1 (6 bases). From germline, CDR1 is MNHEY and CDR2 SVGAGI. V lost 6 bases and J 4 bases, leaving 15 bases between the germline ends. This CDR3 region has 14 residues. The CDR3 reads CASSEGGSGYGYTF. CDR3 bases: TGTGCCAGCAGCGAAGGGGGGAGTGGCTATGGCTACACCTTC.

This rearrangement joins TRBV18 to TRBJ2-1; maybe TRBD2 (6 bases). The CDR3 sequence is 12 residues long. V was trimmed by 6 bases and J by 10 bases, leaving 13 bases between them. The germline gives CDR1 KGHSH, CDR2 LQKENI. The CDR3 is CASSGTQEEQFF. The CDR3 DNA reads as TGTGCCAGCTCTGGGACTCAGGAGGAGCAGTTCTTC.

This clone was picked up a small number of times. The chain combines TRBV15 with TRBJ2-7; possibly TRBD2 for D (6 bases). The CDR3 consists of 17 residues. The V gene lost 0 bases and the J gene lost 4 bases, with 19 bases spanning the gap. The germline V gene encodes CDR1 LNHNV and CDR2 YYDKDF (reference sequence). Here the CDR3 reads CATSREAGVRRRYEQYV. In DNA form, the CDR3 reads TGTGCCACCAGCAGAGAAGCGGGCGTGAGGCGGCGGTACGAGCAGTACGTC.

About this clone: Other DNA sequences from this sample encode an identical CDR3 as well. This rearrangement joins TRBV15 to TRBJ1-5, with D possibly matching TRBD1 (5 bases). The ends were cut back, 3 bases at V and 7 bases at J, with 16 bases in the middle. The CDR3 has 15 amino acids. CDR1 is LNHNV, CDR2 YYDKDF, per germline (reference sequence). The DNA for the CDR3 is TGTGCCACCAGCAGGGACAAAGGCAGAGGCCAGCCCCAGCATTTT. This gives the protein CATSRDKGRGQPQHF.